These 8 T cell receptor beta chains share one sample of origin, sequenced in a study of T cell responses to AZD1222 COVID-19 vaccine. The protocol was immunoSEQ multiplex PCR, while the TCRdb copy is restricted to in-frame clones and leaves out a portion. Here the sample spans roughly 60,000 clones, 80% to 90% being singletons. The sample here was peripheral blood, taken on day 0 of AZD1222 vaccination. These receptors originate from an adult in good health.

This clone was counted a few times. The V and J genes are TRBV7-9 and TRBJ1-2, with D tentatively TRBD1 (6 bases). Germline loops: CDR1 SEHNR, CDR2 FQNEAQ (reference sequence). The CDR3 runs 15 residues. V lost 4 bases, J lost 8 bases, and 20 bases lay in between. For the CDR3, the DNA is TGTGCCAGCAGCTCACCCGGGACACCCGTCCGCGGCTACACCTTC. This translates into CASSSPGTPVRGYTF.

The DNA of the CDR3 is TGCAGCGTTGGACAGGAGCTAGGGTTCGAGCAGTACTTC. Its translation: CSVGQELGFEQYF. This chain connects TRBV29-1 to TRBJ2-7; D perhaps matches TRBD1 (6 bases). From germline, CDR1 is SQVTM and CDR2 ANQGSEA. V lost 4 bases and J lost 6, with 16 bases in between. The CDR3 spans 13 residues.

The chain has TRBV28 and TRBJ1-4; no firm D call. The CDR3 contains 19 residues. Germline CDR1 reads MDHEN; CDR2 reads SYDVKM. The V gene lost 4 bases and the J gene lost 0 bases, with 21 bases spanning the gap. DNA for the CDR3: TGTGCCAGCAGTTCGTACGGGCAGATTCAGAGAGCAACTAATGAAAAACTGTTTTTT. Protein sequence: CASSSYGQIQRATNEKLFF.

The sample holds a few counts of this clone. The V and J genes are TRBV28 and TRBJ2-1, with D possibly TRBD2 on 5 matching bases. Germline values: CDR1 MDHEN, CDR2 SYDVKM. This CDR3 has 13 residues. V was clipped by 3 bases and J by 3 bases, with 6 bases between them. The CDR3 loop is CASSLGSYNEQFF. CDR3 nucleotide sequence: TGTGCCAGCAGTTTGGGGAGCTACAATGAGCAGTTCTTC.

The genes are TRBV5-1 and TRBJ1-6; a possible D gene is TRBD1 (5 bases). The V end lost 4 bases, the J end lost 8 bases, and 13 bases lay between the germline ends. CDR1 and CDR2 (germline): SGHRS, YFSETQ. This CDR3 has 14 residues. DNA for the CDR3: TGCGCCAGCAGCCCCACCAGGGCAGATTCACCCCTCCACTTT. Its translation is CASSPTRADSPLHF.

CDR3 sequence (DNA): TGTGCCAGCAGTGCAACCGGGACAGGGCTTCCCCTCCACTTT. It is translated as CASSATGTGLPLHF. The rearrangement joins TRBV2 to TRBJ1-6; 9 bases align to TRBD1. This CDR3 contains 14 residues. V lost 4 bases, J lost 13 bases, and 8 bases stayed unmatched. Germline lookup yields CDR1 SNHLY and CDR2 FYNNEI. Full variable domain (missing parts from reference TRBV2 and TRBJ1-6): EPEVTQTPSHQVTQMGQEVILRCVPISNHLYFYWYRQILGQKVEFLVSFYNNEISEKSEIFDDQFSVERPDGSNFTLKIRSTKLEDSAMYFCASSATGTGLPLHFGNGTRLTVT.

The V gene is TRBV18, the J gene TRBJ2-1; D perhaps matches TRBD1 (8 bases). The CDR3 runs 16 residues. Looked up from germline, CDR1 is KGHSH and CDR2 is LQKENI. Trimming stripped 4 bases from V and 7 bases from J, with 20 bases between. The chain's CDR3 is CASSHRPNRGGNEQFF. Written as DNA, the CDR3 is TGTGCCAGCTCACATCGACCTAACAGGGGGGGAAATGAGCAGTTCTTC.

This CDR3 is CSAHQGTGSTEAFF. Written as DNA, the CDR3 is TGCAGCGCCCATCAAGGGACAGGCAGCACTGAAGCTTTCTTT. The chain links TRBV29-1 to TRBJ1-1; 8 bases map to TRBD1. CDR3 size: 14 residues. With 7 bases clipped from V and 4 bases from J, the junction kept 11 bases outside the gene matches. CDR1 SQVTM and CDR2 ANQGSEA come from the germline V gene.